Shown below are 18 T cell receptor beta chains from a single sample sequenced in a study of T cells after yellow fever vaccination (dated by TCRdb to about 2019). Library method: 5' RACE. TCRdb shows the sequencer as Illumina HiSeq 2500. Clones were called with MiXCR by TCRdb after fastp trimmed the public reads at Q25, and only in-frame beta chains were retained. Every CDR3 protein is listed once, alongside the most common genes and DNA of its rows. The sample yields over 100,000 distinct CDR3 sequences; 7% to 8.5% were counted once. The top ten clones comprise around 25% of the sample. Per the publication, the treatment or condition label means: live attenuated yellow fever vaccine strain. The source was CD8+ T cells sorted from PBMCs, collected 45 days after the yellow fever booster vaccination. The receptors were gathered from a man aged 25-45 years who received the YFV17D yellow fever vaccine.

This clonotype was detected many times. The CDR3 nucleotides are TGTGCCAGCAGCTTAGCGGACGACGGGGAGCTGTTTTTT. It codes for CASSLADDGELFF. The rearrangement uses TRBV7-2 and TRBJ2-2; no reliable D call. The CDR3 spans 13 residues. CDR1 and CDR2 from the germline V gene are SGHTA and FQGNSA. Trimming removed 0 bases from V and 7 bases from J, with 6 bases in between.

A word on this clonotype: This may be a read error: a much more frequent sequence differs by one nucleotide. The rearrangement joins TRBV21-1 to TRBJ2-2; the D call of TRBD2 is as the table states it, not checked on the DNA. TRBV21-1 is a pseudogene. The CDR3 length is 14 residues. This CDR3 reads CASSELEGTGELFF. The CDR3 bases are TGTGCCAGCAGCGAGTTGGAGGGGACCGGGGAGCTGTTTTTT.

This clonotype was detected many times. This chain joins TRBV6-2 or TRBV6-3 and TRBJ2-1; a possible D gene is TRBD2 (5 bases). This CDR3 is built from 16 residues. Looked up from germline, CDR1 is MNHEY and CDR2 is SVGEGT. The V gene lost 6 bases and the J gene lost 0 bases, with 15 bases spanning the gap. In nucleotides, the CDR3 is TGTGCCAGCAGCGAGAACCTAGCAGGCTCCTACAATGAGCAGTTCTTC. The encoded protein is CASSENLAGSYNEQFF.

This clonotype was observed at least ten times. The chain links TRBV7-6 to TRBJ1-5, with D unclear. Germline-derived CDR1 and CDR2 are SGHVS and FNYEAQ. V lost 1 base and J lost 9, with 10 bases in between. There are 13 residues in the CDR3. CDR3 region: CASSLDGVGPQHF. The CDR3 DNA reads TGTGCCAGCAGCTTAGACGGGGTAGGGCCCCAGCATTTT.

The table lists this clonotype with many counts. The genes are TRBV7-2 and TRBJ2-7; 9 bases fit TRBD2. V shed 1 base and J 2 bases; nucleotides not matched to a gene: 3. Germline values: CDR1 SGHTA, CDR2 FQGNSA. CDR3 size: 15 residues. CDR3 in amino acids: CASSLDGGRAYEQYF. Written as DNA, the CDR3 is TGTGCCAGCAGCTTAGACGGCGGGAGGGCCTACGAGCAGTACTTC.

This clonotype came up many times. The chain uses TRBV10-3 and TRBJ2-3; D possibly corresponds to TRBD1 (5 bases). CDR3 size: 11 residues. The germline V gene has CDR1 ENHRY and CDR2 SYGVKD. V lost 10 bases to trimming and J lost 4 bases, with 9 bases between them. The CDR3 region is CATQGSDTQYF. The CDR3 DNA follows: TGTGCCACCCAGGGTTCAGATACGCAGTATTTT.

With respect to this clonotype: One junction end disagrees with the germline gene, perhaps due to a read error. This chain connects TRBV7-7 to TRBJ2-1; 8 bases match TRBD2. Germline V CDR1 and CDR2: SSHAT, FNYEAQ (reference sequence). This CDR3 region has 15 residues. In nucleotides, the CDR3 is TGTGCTAGCAGCTTAGCGGCGGGAGGATTCAATGAGCAGTTCTTC. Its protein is CASSLAAGGFNEQFF.

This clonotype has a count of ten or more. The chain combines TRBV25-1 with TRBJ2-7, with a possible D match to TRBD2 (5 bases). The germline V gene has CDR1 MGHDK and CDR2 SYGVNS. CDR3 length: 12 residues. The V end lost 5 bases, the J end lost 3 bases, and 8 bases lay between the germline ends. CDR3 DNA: TGTGCCAGCAGTACCGGGAACTACGAGCAGTACTTC. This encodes CASSTGNYEQYF.

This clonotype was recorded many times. CDR3 in DNA: TGTGCCAGCAGCAGAATATTGGGGGACATTCAGTACTTC. This gives the protein CASSRILGDIQYF. The chain carries TRBV5-5 and TRBJ2-4; D may match TRBD1 or TRBD2 (5 bases each). The CDR3 sequence is 13 residues long. Per germline, CDR1 SGHKS and CDR2 YYEKEE (reference sequence). V was shortened by 4 bases and J by 8 bases, with 13 bases between the two germline ends.

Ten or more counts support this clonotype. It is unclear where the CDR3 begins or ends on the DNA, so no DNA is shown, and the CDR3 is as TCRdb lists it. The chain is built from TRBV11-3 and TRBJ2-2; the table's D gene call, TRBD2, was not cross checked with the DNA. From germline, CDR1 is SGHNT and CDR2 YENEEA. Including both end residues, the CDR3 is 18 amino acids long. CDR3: CASSLYPAGGPSGELFFF.

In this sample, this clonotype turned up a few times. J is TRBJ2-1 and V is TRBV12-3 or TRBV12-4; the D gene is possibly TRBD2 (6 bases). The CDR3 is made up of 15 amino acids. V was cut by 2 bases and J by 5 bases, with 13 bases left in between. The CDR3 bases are TGTGCCAGCAGTTTACCAGCGGGCTGGAACAATGAGCAGTTCTTC. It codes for CASSLPAGWNNEQFF.

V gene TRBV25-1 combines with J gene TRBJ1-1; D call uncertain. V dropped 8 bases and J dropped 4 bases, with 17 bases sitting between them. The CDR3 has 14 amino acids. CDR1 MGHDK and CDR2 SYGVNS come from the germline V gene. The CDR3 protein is CASSAGQIPTEAFF. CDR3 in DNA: TGTGCCAGCTCCGCAGGTCAAATACCCACTGAAGCTTTCTTT.

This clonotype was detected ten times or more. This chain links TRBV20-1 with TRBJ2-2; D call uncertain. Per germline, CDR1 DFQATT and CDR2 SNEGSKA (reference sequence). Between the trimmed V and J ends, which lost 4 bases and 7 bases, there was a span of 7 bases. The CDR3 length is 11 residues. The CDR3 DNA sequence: TGCAGTGCTATTAGCTACGGGGAGCTGTTTTTT. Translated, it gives CSAISYGELFF.

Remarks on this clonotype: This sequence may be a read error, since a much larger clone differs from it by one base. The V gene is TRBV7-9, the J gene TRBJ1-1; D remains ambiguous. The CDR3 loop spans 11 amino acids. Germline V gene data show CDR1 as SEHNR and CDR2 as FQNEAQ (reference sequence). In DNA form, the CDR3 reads TGTGCCAGCAGCTTAGGGGGTGAAGATTTCTTT. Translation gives CASSLGGEDFF.

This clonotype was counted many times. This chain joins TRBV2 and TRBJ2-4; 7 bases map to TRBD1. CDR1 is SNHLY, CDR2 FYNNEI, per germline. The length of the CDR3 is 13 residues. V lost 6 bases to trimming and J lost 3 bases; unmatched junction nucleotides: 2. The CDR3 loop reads CASRGDSKNIQYF. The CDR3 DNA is TGTGCCAGCAGGGGGGACAGCAAAAACATTCAGTACTTC.

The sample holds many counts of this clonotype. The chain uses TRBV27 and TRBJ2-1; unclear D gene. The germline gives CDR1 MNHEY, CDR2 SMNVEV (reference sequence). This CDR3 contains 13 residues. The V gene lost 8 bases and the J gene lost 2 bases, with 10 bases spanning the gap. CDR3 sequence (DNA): TGTGCCAGCTCCTCCGGACCCTACAATGAGCAGTTCTTC. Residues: CASSSGPYNEQFF.

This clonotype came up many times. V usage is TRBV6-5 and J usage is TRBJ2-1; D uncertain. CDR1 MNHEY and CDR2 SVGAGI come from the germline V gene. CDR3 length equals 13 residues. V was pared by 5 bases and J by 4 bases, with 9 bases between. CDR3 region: CASSRQAYNEQFF. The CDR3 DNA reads TGTGCCAGCAGTCGCCAGGCATACAATGAGCAGTTCTTC.

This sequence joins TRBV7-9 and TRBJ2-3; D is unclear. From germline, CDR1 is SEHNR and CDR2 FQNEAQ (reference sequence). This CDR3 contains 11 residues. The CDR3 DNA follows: TGTCTCCACGGTCGGGCAGATACGCAGTATTTT. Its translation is CLHGRADTQYF.